These T cell receptor beta chains were read from a single sample in a study of Ad26.COV2.S vaccination and SARS-CoV-2 variants. Sequenced by immunoSEQ multiplex PCR; TCRdb stores in-frame clones only, minus some. Seen here are roughly 700,000 clones, more than 80% observed once, and the top ten hold approximately 1.5%. The sequencing used peripheral blood, collected in a trial of Ad26.COV2.S vaccine versus placebo. All receptors come from a person between 18 and 59 years old who received the Ad26.COV2.S COVID-19 vaccine or a placebo. Both conserved end residues are part of each CDR3. A D gene is named only where the DNA matches it firmly. Clone size appears in some rows only: once, few, many, or a class for an expanded clone.

TRBJ2-3	-	-	TRBV5-1	TGCGCCAGCAGCCGGGGCTCCACAAAGGCAGATACGCAGTATTTT	CASSRGSTKADTQYF
TRBJ2-5	-	-	TRBV5-1	TGCGCCAGCAGCCCGGGACGGCGAGAAGAGACCCAGTACTTC	CASSPGRREETQYF
TRBJ1-5	-	once	TRBV5-8	TGTGCCAGCCGCCGAGTCGGGGGGCTCGGTCAGCCCCAGCATTTT	CASRRVGGLGQPQHF
TRBJ1-1	TRBD1	-	TRBV6-4	TGTGCCAGCAGTGAAACCGGGACAGGGCATGCGAACACTGAAGCTTTCTTT	CASSETGTGHANTEAFF
TRBJ2-1	-	-	TRBV7-3	TGTGCCAGCGGGGGGCCCTACAATGAGCAGTTCTTC	CASGGPYNEQFF
TRBJ2-7	TRBD1	-	TRBV14	TGTGCCAGCAGCCAAGGACCGACAGGGGAGTACTTC	CASSQGPTGEYF
TRBJ2-1	-	-	TRBV11-2	TGTGCCAGCAGCTTTACTAGAGGCCGTGGGAATGAGCAGTTCTTC	CASSFTRGRGNEQFF
TRBJ2-1	-	-	TRBV30	TGTGCCTGGACCATTAGCCCTTACAATGAGCAGTTCTTC	CAWTISPYNEQFF
TRBJ1-6	-	-	TRBV5-1	TGCGCCAGCAGCGGCAGGCCGGGTCAAAATAATTCACCCCTCCACTTT	CASSGRPGQNNSPLHF
TRBJ1-2	TRBD1	-	TRBV6-5	TGTGCCAGCAGTTACCGACAGGGGGCCGGCTACACCTTC	CASSYRQGAGYTF
TRBJ2-5	TRBD2	-	TRBV5-4	TGTGCCAGCAGCGAGACTAGCGGGGGGCAAGAGACCCAGTACTTC	CASSETSGGQETQYF
TRBJ2-6	TRBD2	-	TRBV10-3	TGTGCCATCAGTGATACTAGCGGGAGGGCCTCAGGGGCCAACGTCCTGACTTTC	CAISDTSGRASGANVLTF
TRBJ2-2	-	-	TRBV18	TGTGCCAGCTCACCACTGGACACCGGGGAGCTGTTTTTT	CASSPLDTGELFF
TRBJ1-2	-	-	TRBV5-4	TGTGCCAGCAGCTTGGATGGACAAAGCTATGGCTACACCTTC	CASSLDGQSYGYTF
TRBJ2-7	-	-	TRBV12-3/TRBV12-4	TGTGCCAGCAGTCCCCGATACTACGAGCAGTACTTC	CASSPRYYEQYF
TRBJ1-1	-	-	TRBV7-9	TGTGCCAGCAGCCCATTCAAGGGGGAAGCTTTCTTT	CASSPFKGEAFF
TRBJ2-5	TRBD2	-	TRBV6-5	TGTGCCAGCAGTTACGGCGCGGGGGAGGGAGAGACCCAGTACTTC	CASSYGAGEGETQYF
TRBJ2-2	-	-	TRBV7-3	TGTGCCAGCAGCTTAACGTCGCGGGGCTCTAACACCGGGGAGCTGTTTTTT	CASSLTSRGSNTGELFF
TRBJ2-7	-	few	TRBV6-2/TRBV6-3	TGTGCCAGCAGCCAATCAGGGGCTTGGAACGAGCAGTACTTC	CASSQSGAWNEQYF
TRBJ2-5	-	-	TRBV30	TGTGCACGGGGGACGGGGGAGACCCAGTACTTC	CARGTGETQYF
TRBJ2-3	-	-	TRBV6-5	TGTGCCAGCAGCCCAATGGTGGGGGGCACAGATACGCAGTATTTT	CASSPMVGGTDTQYF
TRBJ2-5	-	-	TRBV7-7	TGTGCCAGCAGCTTAAGGGTTGGGGAGACCCAGTACTTC	CASSLRVGETQYF
TRBJ2-2	TRBD1	-	TRBV24-1	TGTGCCACCAGTGGGGCAGATGGGACAGGGGACACCGGGGAGCTGTTTTTT	CATSGADGTGDTGELFF
TRBJ2-1	-	-	TRBV7-2	TGTGCCAGCAGACCTTCCGGGACTTCAAGGGTTGAGCAGTTCTTC	CASRPSGTSRVEQFF
TRBJ2-2	TRBD2	-	TRBV6-4	TGTGCCAGCAGTGCCCGACTAGCGGGAAACACCGGGGAGCTGTTTTTT	CASSARLAGNTGELFF
TRBJ2-2	TRBD1	-	TRBV7-2	TGTGCCAGCAGCCGGGACAGACTGGGGTTCGGGGAGCTGTTTTTT	CASSRDRLGFGELFF
TRBJ1-5	TRBD1	-	TRBV15	TGTGCCACCAGCAGAGATCGCCAGGGGGGACAGCCCCAGCATTTT	CATSRDRQGGQPQHF
TRBJ1-4	-	-	TRBV6-5	TGTGCCAGCAGCCCCGGGGGGCTGAGGGATGAAAAACTGTTTTTT	CASSPGGLRDEKLFF
TRBJ2-1	TRBD1	once	TRBV25-1	TGTGCCAGCAGTGCCCGGGACAGGTACAATGAGCAGTTCTTC	CASSARDRYNEQFF
TRBJ2-5	-	once	TRBV5-4	TGTGCCAGCAGCTTGGGCTCAACTGCCCAGTACTTC	CASSLGSTAQYF
TRBJ2-3	TRBD2	-	TRBV3-1/TRBV3-2	TGTGCCAGCAGCCGCAGCGGGGGCACAGATACGCAGTATTTT	CASSRSGGTDTQYF
TRBJ2-7	TRBD1	-	TRBV6-6	TGTGCCAGCAGAACCGGGACAGGGAACCCCTACGAGCAGTACTTC	CASRTGTGNPYEQYF
TRBJ1-5	-	-	TRBV6-6	TGTGCCAGCAGTTACTCACCACCCTGGAGCAATCAGCCCCAGCATTTT	CASSYSPPWSNQPQHF